This T cell receptor beta chain emerged from a study of cytomegalovirus exposure and HLA in healthy donors. On the study more broadly: Counted in an early data release were tens of millions of unique TCRs from HLA-typed donors. Study-wide results and caveats: In a later analysis, TCR beta V- and J-gene trimming was associated with a missense DCLRE1C variant. TCR sequences were mostly rare, though some public TCRs occurred in many donors.

This clone was seen a handful of times. Its target is not known. With 1 base removed from V and 1 base from J, the gap between germline ends came to 7 bases. The CDR3 is 14 residues long. Germline assignment: CDR1 SGHAT and CDR2 FQNNGV. The PCR contained 60 Vbeta and 13 Jbeta primers. TCRdb keeps only in-frame clones here, not all; method: immunoSEQ multiplex PCR. This table has 140,000 or so clones, around three fifths appearing once. Specimen: PBMCs. The origin of this receptor is a male donor in good health and CMV-seronegative. The rearrangement links TRBV11-2 to TRBJ1-2; possible D gene TRBD1, 5 bases. CDR3 sequence: CASSLGGVNYGYTF. The CDR3 DNA reads as TGTGCCAGCAGCTTAGGGGGCGTTAACTATGGCTACACCTTC. The full variable domain, its missing parts supplied by reference TRBV11-2 and TRBJ1-2, is EAGVAQSPRYKIIEKRQSVAFWCNPISGHATLYWYQQILGQGPKLLIQFQNNGVVDDSQLPKDRFSAERLKGVDSTLKIQPAKLEDSAVYLCASSLGGVNYGYTFGSGTRLTVV.